Shown below are 5 T cell receptor beta chains from a single sample sequenced in a study of read filtering for tumor transcriptome and immune sequencing. The library was built from 400 to 500 ng RNA with molecular barcoded adaptors for alpha/delta and beta/gamma chains. Each CDR3 protein gets one entry after TCRdb re-called the reads with MiXCR. There are tens of thousands of distinct CDR3 sequences in the sample; 15% to 25% occur only once, and about an eighth lies in the top ten. Sequencing input: a population of CD138-negative cells sorted from bone marrow. These receptors were taken from a donor at least 40 years old with multiple myeloma.

This clonotype was counted many times. J is TRBJ2-5 and V is TRBV11-3; 9 bases map to TRBD2. This CDR3 has 17 residues. Germline loops: CDR1 SGHNT, CDR2 YENEEA. Trimming cost V 1 base and J 1 base; bases outside gene matches: 7. In DNA form, the CDR3 reads TGTGCCAGCAGCTTAGGCCTAGCGGGACGACGCCAAGAGACCCAGTACTTC. Protein product: CASSLGLAGRRQETQYF.

This clonotype has ten or more counts. The chain employs TRBV20-1 and TRBJ2-7, with TRBD1 as a possible D gene (5 bases). Germline V gene lookup returns CDR1 DFQATT and CDR2 SNEGSKA (reference sequence). The CDR3 covers 12 residues. The CDR3 DNA reads as TGCAGGGGAAGCCAGGACAATTACGAGCAGTACTTC. Its protein is CRGSQDNYEQYF.

A remark on this clonotype: A read error likely explains this, since a far larger clone differs by one base. The chain couples TRBV6-6 to TRBJ2-7; either TRBD1 or TRBD2 may fit D (6 bases each). Germline V lookup: CDR1 MNHNY, CDR2 SVGAGI (reference sequence). The CDR3 is made up of 10 amino acids. The germline V and J ends were trimmed by 8 bases and 13 bases, with 15 bases remaining between them. The CDR3 is CASEGDCRYF. The CDR3 nucleotides are TGTGCCAGCGAGGGGGACTGTCGCTACTTC.

The CDR3: CSARDPRTSGSNVLTF. For the CDR3, the DNA is TGCAGTGCTAGAGATCCGAGGACTAGCGGGAGCAACGTCCTGACTTTC. The rearrangement uses TRBV20-1 and TRBJ2-6; 13 bases are a match to TRBD2. The CDR3 length is 16 residues. With V trimmed by 0 bases and J by 9 bases, 5 bases remained unmatched. From germline, CDR1 is DFQATT and CDR2 SNEGSKA (reference sequence).

This clonotype showed up just once. This chain links TRBV30 with TRBJ1-4; possible D gene TRBD1, 5 bases. Germline loops: CDR1 GTSNPN, CDR2 SVGIG (reference sequence). CDR3 length: 13 amino acids. Deletions cut 4 bases from V and 5 bases from J, with 11 bases between. CDR3 sequence reads: CAWNPGGNEKLFF. DNA of the CDR3: TGTGCCTGGAATCCCGGGGGGAATGAAAAACTGTTTTTT.